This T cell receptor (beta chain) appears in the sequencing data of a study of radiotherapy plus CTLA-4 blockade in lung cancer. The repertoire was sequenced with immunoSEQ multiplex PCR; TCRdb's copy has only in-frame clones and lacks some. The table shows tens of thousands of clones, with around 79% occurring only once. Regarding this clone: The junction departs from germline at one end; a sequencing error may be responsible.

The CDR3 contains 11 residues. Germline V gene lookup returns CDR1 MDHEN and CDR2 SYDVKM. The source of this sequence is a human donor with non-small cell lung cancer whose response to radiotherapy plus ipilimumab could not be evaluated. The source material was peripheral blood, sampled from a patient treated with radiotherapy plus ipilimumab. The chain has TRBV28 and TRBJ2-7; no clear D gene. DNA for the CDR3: TGTGCCAGCAGTTTATCACGGGTTAAGCAGTTC. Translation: CASSLSRVKQF.